What follows are 16 T cell receptor beta chains derived from one specimen sequenced in a study of T cell responses to AZD1222 COVID-19 vaccine. Measured with immunoSEQ multiplex PCR; TCRdb has only the in-frame clones, and not every one. Of under 200,000 clones in the sample, approximately 95% were seen once. Specimen: peripheral blood, collected on day 0 of AZD1222 vaccination. The receptors originated from an adult in good health.

The rearrangement joins TRBV2 to TRBJ1-1; no reliable D call. Trimming left V 6 bases short and J 10 bases short, with 12 bases between. This CDR3 spans 11 amino acids. Germline assignment: CDR1 SNHLY and CDR2 FYNNEI. The CDR3 here is CASSRGSGAFF. The CDR3, as DNA: TGTGCCAGCAGCCGGGGTTCGGGAGCTTTCTTT.

The rearrangement uses TRBV27 and TRBJ2-1; unclear D gene. CDR3 size: 12 residues. V dropped 5 bases and J dropped 8 bases, with 10 bases sitting between them. CDR1 is MNHEY and CDR2 is SMNVEV in the germline V gene (reference sequence). Here the CDR3 reads CASSPSRDEQFF. The DNA of the CDR3 is TGTGCCAGCAGTCCGTCAAGGGATGAGCAGTTCTTC.

In this sample, this clone turned up once. This chain connects TRBV6-4 to TRBJ1-1; 8 bases agree with TRBD1. CDR1 and CDR2 (germline): MRHNA, SNTAGT. J gave up 5 bases and V 5 bases, and 4 bases lay outside the gene matches. This CDR3 spans 13 amino acids. The CDR3 nucleotides read TGTGCCAGCAGTTTGACAGGGGAAACTGAAGCTTTCTTT. This sequence encodes CASSLTGETEAFF.

This clone appeared a single time. V and J are TRBV7-9 and TRBJ2-1; D might be TRBD2 (6 bases). The CDR3 runs to 13 residues. Germline assignment: CDR1 SEHNR and CDR2 FQNEAQ (reference sequence). Trimming took off 5 bases at V and 7 bases at J, with 12 bases between the two ends. The CDR3 here is CASSPLSGNEQFF. The CDR3 DNA reads TGTGCCAGCAGCCCCCTGAGCGGGAATGAGCAGTTCTTC.

This clone was counted a single time. The V gene is TRBV24-1, the J gene TRBJ1-3; tentative D call: TRBD1 (6 bases). Trimming removed 10 bases at V and 0 bases at J, with 15 bases between. Germline V gene sequence: CDR1 KGHDR, CDR2 SFDVKD. The CDR3 runs to 15 residues. In DNA, the CDR3 is TGTGCCACTAAGCCTCGGACAGCCTCTGGAAACACCATATATTTT. This sequence encodes CATKPRTASGNTIYF.

V and J are TRBV7-9 and TRBJ1-5, with unresolved D. Germline V gene data show CDR1 as SEHNR and CDR2 as FQNEAQ (reference sequence). CDR3 length equals 15 residues. Trimming cost V 1 base and J 2 bases, with 9 bases left between them. In nucleotides, the CDR3 is TGTGCCAGCAGCTTAGAAGGGATCGGCAATCAGCCCCAGCATTTT. Translated: CASSLEGIGNQPQHF.

About this clone: The same CDR3 arises from other DNA sequences in this sample as well. The chain uses TRBV7-9 and TRBJ1-1; no firm D call. CDR3 size: 13 residues. The V gene's germline CDR1 is SEHNR and CDR2 FQNEAQ (reference sequence). The V end lost 5 bases, the J end lost 2 bases, and 9 bases lay between the germline ends. The chain's CDR3 is CASSAGPNTEAFF. The CDR3 DNA reads TGTGCCAGCAGCGCGGGCCCAAACACTGAAGCTTTCTTT.

This clone appeared once. This chain connects TRBV6-4 to TRBJ1-1; D is unresolved. V was shortened by 2 bases and J by 4 bases, with 2 bases between the two germline ends. Germline V gene lookup returns CDR1 MRHNA and CDR2 SNTAGT. This CDR3 has 11 residues. CDR3 loop: CASSDGTEAFF. The DNA for the CDR3 is TGTGCCAGCAGTGACGGCACTGAAGCTTTCTTT.

The table lists this clone with a count of one. The chain couples TRBV29-1 to TRBJ2-3, with unresolved D. Germline CDR1 reads SQVTM; CDR2 reads ANQGSEA. This CDR3 comprises 16 residues. V lost 0 bases and J 2 bases, leaving 15 bases between the germline ends. The CDR3 reads CSVEDGHLPLTDTQYF. The CDR3 DNA is TGCAGCGTTGAAGATGGGCACCTTCCGCTCACAGATACGCAGTATTTT.

The chain couples TRBV27 to TRBJ2-1; 8 bases are shared with TRBD1. This CDR3 has 14 residues. The germline CDR1 and CDR2 sequences are MNHEY and SMNVEV (reference sequence). Trimming at V came to 6 bases and at J to 6 bases, leaving 7 bases not matched to a gene. Here the CDR3 DNA reads TGTGCCAGCAGAAGACAGGGGAACCCCAATGAGCAGTTCTTC. Amino acids: CASRRQGNPNEQFF.

The chain recombines TRBV6-6 with TRBJ1-1; D is ambiguous. This CDR3 contains 14 residues. V dropped 7 bases and J dropped 2 bases, with 14 bases sitting between them. Germline V lookup: CDR1 MNHNY, CDR2 SVGAGI (reference sequence). This CDR3 reads CASNFLSVNTEAFF. The DNA of the CDR3 is TGTGCCAGCAATTTCCTGTCTGTAAACACTGAAGCTTTCTTT.

This clone is a singleton in its sample. The chain uses TRBV21-1 and TRBJ1-5; no DNA check was done on the table's D call, TRBD1. TRBV21-1 is listed as a pseudogene. The CDR3 spans 12 residues. The chain's CDR3 is CASRGGNQPQHF. The CDR3 DNA follows: TGTGCCAGCAGAGGGGGCAATCAGCCCCAGCATTTT.

The V gene is TRBV10-1, the J gene TRBJ1-5, with D hard to call. Germline values: CDR1 WNHNN, CDR2 SYGVQD (reference sequence). The CDR3 is made up of 13 amino acids. V lost 6 bases and J 5 bases, leaving 11 bases between the germline ends. In DNA, the CDR3 is TGCGCCAGCAGCCCAGGTCTTCATCAGCCCCAGCATTTT. The encoded protein is CASSPGLHQPQHF.

This chain uses TRBV6-5 with TRBJ1-4; 11 positions match TRBD1. Trimming cost V 6 bases and J 8 bases; bases outside gene matches: 8. The CDR3 extends over 15 amino acids. The germline V gene has CDR1 MNHEY and CDR2 SVGAGI. CDR3 protein: CASRRTGTGGEKLFF. The CDR3 nucleotides read TGTGCCAGCAGGAGAACCGGGACAGGGGGGGAAAAACTGTTTTTT.

The gene calls are TRBV11-3 and TRBJ2-3; perhaps TRBD2 as D (6 bases). The CDR3 has 15 amino acids. Between the trimmed V and J ends, which lost 5 bases and 0 bases, there was a span of 12 bases. CDR1 is SGHNT and CDR2 is YENEEA in the germline V gene. The CDR3, as DNA: TGTGCCAGCAGCGGGGGGTATTCTAGCACAGATACGCAGTATTTT. Translation: CASSGGYSSTDTQYF.

The CDR3 nucleotides are TGTGCCAGCAGCCGCCAGGCAACGGACAATGAGCAGTTCTTC. Protein sequence: CASSRQATDNEQFF. The V gene is TRBV5-4, the J gene TRBJ2-1; D gene unclear. The germline gives CDR1 SGHNT, CDR2 YYREEE (reference sequence). This CDR3 comprises 14 residues. V dropped 4 bases and J dropped 5 bases, with 13 bases sitting between them.